A selection of T cell receptor beta chains follows, all from one sample in a study of spatial heterogeneity in lung cancer. MiXCR, run by TCRdb on the 5' RACE reads, gives a single entry per CDR3 protein. The sample lists 100,000 or so distinct CDR3 sequences, about 4.4% occurring once. The sample here was lung tumor tissue, taken at surgery. These receptors were obtained from a male donor with early-stage non-small cell lung cancer. CDR3s include the opening cysteine and the closing phenylalanine or tryptophan. A D gene is named only where the DNA matches it firmly. Part of the rows lack a size; the others show once, few, many or a class for expanded clones.

>TRBJ2-7|many|TRBV27|TRBD1
CASSPNRGPPYEQYF
TGTGCCAGCAGTCCTAACAGGGGGCCCCCTTACGAGCAGTACTTC
>TRBJ2-1|many|TRBV11-1|-
CASSLSNNEQFF
TGTGCCAGCAGCTTGTCCAACAATGAGCAGTTCTTC
>TRBJ2-7|many|TRBV2|TRBD2
CASSPSLGLVVHEQYF
TGTGCCAGCAGTCCGTCACTGGGACTAGTCGTCCACGAGCAGTACTTC
>TRBJ2-7|many|TRBV28|TRBD2
CASSSQTSGSIYEQYF
TGTGCCAGCAGTTCCCAGACTAGCGGGAGTATCTACGAGCAGTACTTC
>TRBJ1-1|few|TRBV11-1|-
CASSLGSGAAEAFF
TGTGCCAGCAGCTTGGGAAGTGGGGCCGCTGAAGCTTTCTTT
>TRBJ2-5|many|TRBV5-1|TRBD1
CASSSTGGLETQYF
TGCGCCAGCAGTTCGACAGGGGGCCTTGAGACCCAGTACTTC
>TRBJ2-3|few|TRBV7-2|-
CASRLPGTDTQYF
TGTGCCAGCAGATTACCCGGCACAGATACGCAGTATTTT
>TRBJ1-2|many|TRBV27|-
CASSLGRWLSYTF
TGTGCCAGCAGTTTGGGGCGGTGGCTAAGCTACACCTTC
>TRBJ2-1|many|TRBV20-1|-
CSAERQPNEQFF
TGCAGTGCCGAACGACAGCCCAATGAGCAGTTCTTC
>TRBJ1-2|many|TRBV7-2|-
CASSQPGDGYTF
TGTGCCAGCAGCCAGCCAGGGGACGGCTACACCTTC
>TRBJ1-1|many|TRBV20-1|TRBD1
CSAPIQGRTEAFF
TGCAGTGCCCCAATACAGGGGAGGACTGAAGCTTTCTTT
>TRBJ2-1|few|TRBV27|TRBD2
CASSPGRGSGSHLSSYNEQFF
TGTGCCAGCAGTCCAGGTCGAGGTAGCGGGTCCCACCTAAGCTCCTACAATGAGCAGTTCTTC
>TRBJ2-1|-|TRBV5-1|-
CASSPGPGDGRDEQFF
TGCGCCAGCAGCCCGGGCCCGGGGGACGGTAGGGATGAGCAGTTCTTC
>TRBJ1-6|many|TRBV20-1|-
CSARLSVNSPLHF
TGCAGTGCTAGGCTCTCTGTTAATTCACCCCTCCACTTT
>TRBJ2-7|many|TRBV5-4|-
CASSLQVRGTYEQYF
TGTGCCAGCAGCTTGCAGGTCCGGGGTACCTACGAGCAGTACTTC
>TRBJ2-2|many|TRBV5-6|TRBD2
CASSYGTSATGELFF
TGTGCCAGCAGCTACGGGACTAGCGCCACCGGGGAGCTGTTTTTT
>TRBJ2-1|-|TRBV6-5|TRBD2
CASSYSRDSTSGTSEDNEQFF
TGTGCCAGCAGTTACTCGAGGGATTCGACTAGCGGCACTTCAGAAGACAATGAGCAGTTCTTC
>TRBJ1-4|-|TRBV5-1|TRBD1
CASARQGLNEKLFF
TGCGCCAGCGCCCGACAGGGTTTGAATGAAAAACTGTTTTTT
>TRBJ1-1|-|TRBV18|TRBD1
CASSPPDRGRNTEAFF
TGTGCCAGCTCACCACCGGACAGGGGGCGGAACACTGAAGCTTTCTTT
>TRBJ1-5|many|TRBV29-1|-
CSVVVGSDRNQPQHF
TGCAGCGTTGTGGTGGGGTCCGACCGCAATCAGCCCCAGCATTTT
>TRBJ2-7|many|TRBV20-1|-
CSAKTDYSSYEQYF
TGCAGTGCAAAGACGGATTATAGCTCCTACGAGCAGTACTTC
>TRBJ2-1|many|TRBV5-6|-
CASSFQGGLPEQFF
TGTGCCAGCAGCTTCCAGGGGGGCCTTCCTGAGCAGTTCTTC
>TRBJ2-7|many|TRBV6-5|-
CASALGRFSSYEQYF
TGTGCCAGTGCTCTCGGGCGCTTTAGCTCCTACGAGCAGTACTTC
>TRBJ1-3|many|TRBV19|-
CASSLQLSGNTIYF
TGTGCCAGTAGTCTCCAGCTCTCTGGAAACACCATATATTTT
>TRBJ2-1|many|TRBV9|TRBD2
CASSGRGLAGVNNEQFF
TGTGCCAGCAGCGGGAGAGGACTAGCGGGAGTGAACAATGAGCAGTTCTTC
>TRBJ2-6|many|TRBV5-1|-
CASSWDGGSGANVLTF
TGCGCCAGCAGCTGGGACGGAGGCTCTGGGGCCAACGTCCTGACTTTC
>TRBJ2-7|many|TRBV12-3/TRBV12-4|-
CASSSGYEQYF
TGTGCCAGCAGCTCAGGCTACGAGCAGTACTTC
>TRBJ1-1|many|TRBV12-3/TRBV12-4|-
CASSLRGTEAFF
TGTGCCAGCAGTTTACGGGGTACTGAAGCTTTCTTT
>TRBJ1-2|many|TRBV27|-
CASSHLTMGRVRQYYGYTF
TGTGCCAGCAGCCATCTCACGATGGGGCGGGTCCGGCAGTATTATGGCTACACCTTC